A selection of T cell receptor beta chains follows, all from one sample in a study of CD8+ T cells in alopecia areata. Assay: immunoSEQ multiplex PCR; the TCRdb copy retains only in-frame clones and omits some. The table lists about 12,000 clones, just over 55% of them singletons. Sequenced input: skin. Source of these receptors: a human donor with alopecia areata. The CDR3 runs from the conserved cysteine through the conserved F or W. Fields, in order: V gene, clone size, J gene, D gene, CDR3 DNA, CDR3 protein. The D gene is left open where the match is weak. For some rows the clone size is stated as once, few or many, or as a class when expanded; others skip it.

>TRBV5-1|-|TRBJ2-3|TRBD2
TGCGCCAGCAGCTTGGGACTAGCGGGAACGACAGATACGCAGTATTTT
CASSLGLAGTTDTQYF
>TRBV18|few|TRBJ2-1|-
TGTGCCAGCTCCTCCCGGAGCTCCTACAATGAGCAGTTCTTC
CASSSRSSYNEQFF
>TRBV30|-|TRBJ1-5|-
TGTGCCTGGGTCCCTGGTACGGGTCCCGGTCAGCCCCAGCATTTT
CAWVPGTGPGQPQHF
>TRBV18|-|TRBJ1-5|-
TGTGCCAGCTCACCCGGGGCGGGGGCTGATGCTCAGCCCCAGCATTTT
CASSPGAGADAQPQHF
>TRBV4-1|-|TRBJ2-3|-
TGCGCCAGCAGCCAAGAACCAGTCACAGATACGCAGTATTTT
CASSQEPVTDTQYF
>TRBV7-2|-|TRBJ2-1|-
TGTGCCAGCAGCTTCTATACAGTGAGTTCCTACAATGAGCAGTTCTTC
CASSFYTVSSYNEQFF
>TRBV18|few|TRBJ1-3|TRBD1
TGTGCCAGCTCACCCAGCGTACAGGGGAAGACTGGAAACACCATATATTTT
CASSPSVQGKTGNTIYF
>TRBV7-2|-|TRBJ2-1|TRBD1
TGTGCCAGCAGCTTGGGGGGACAGGGAAGCTTCTCAATGAAGCAGTTCTTC
CASSLGGQGSFSMKQFF
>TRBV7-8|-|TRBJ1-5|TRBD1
TGTGCCAGCAGCTTAGGGGCAGGGGGCGGTCAGCCCCAGCATTTT
CASSLGAGGGQPQHF
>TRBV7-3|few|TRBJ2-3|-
TGTGCCAGCAGCTTGGGCGGGATGGATACGCAGTATTTT
CASSLGGMDTQYF
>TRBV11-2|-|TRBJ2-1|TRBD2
TGTGCCAGCAAACACGCTGGGCTAGCGGGCGGGAATGAGCAGTTCTTC
CASKHAGLAGGNEQFF
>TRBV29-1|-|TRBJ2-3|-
TGCAGCGGGGCGTCCGGGTTGTTTGGCACAGATACGCAGTATTTT
CSGASGLFGTDTQYF
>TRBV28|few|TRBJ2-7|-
TGTGCCAGCAGGGAGCGTAGGCACGAGCAGTACTTC
CASRERRHEQYF
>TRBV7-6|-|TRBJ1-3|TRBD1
TGTGCCAGCAGCCCCGGGACAGACTCTGGAAACACCATATATTTT
CASSPGTDSGNTIYF
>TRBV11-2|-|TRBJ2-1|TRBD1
TGTGCCAGCAGCTCGGGACGGACAGGTGCTCACGATGAGCAGTTCTTC
CASSSGRTGAHDEQFF
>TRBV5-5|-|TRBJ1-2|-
TGTGCCAGCAGCTTGGCCACTCAGTCGAGTGGCTACACCTTC
CASSLATQSSGYTF
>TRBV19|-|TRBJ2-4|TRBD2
TGTGCCAGTAGTCCACTAGCGGGAGTAACCAAAAACATTCAGTACTTC
CASSPLAGVTKNIQYF
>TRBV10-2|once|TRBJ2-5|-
TGTGCCATCAGTGAACGAAAATGGGATCAAGAGACCCAGTACTTC
CAISERKWDQETQYF
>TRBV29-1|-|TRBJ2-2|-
TGCAGCGTTGGTAGAGGGGGGGAGCTGTTTTTT
CSVGRGGELFF
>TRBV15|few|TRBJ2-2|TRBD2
TGTGCCACCGCCGGGACTAGTTTGGGGGAGCTGTTTTTT
CATAGTSLGELFF
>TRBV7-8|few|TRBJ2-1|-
TGTGCCAGCAGCTTCAGTGGTGAGCAGTTCTTC
CASSFSGEQFF
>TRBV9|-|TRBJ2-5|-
TGTGCCAGCAGCGTAGATGGGACCCCTCGTAGAGCCCAGTACTTC
CASSVDGTPRRAQYF
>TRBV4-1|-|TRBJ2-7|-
TGCGCCAGCAGCCAACCGGCGCAGTCCGGGTTTTCCTACGAGCAGTACTTC
CASSQPAQSGFSYEQYF
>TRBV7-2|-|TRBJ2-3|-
TGTGCCAGCAGCTTAGCCATTCCTAGCACAGATACGCAGTATTTT
CASSLAIPSTDTQYF
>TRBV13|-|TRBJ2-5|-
TGTGCCAGCAGCCCCCGGACCCAAGAGACCCAGTACTTC
CASSPRTQETQYF
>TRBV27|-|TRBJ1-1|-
TGTGCCAGCAGGACAGGAAACACTGAAGCTTTCTTT
CASRTGNTEAFF
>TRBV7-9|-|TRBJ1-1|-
TGTGCCAGCAGCTCCGAGGTGAACACTGAAGCTTTCTTT
CASSSEVNTEAFF
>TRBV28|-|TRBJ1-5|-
TGTGCCAGCAGACCCGAGGGGGGCTCCAATCAGCCCCAGCATTTT
CASRPEGGSNQPQHF
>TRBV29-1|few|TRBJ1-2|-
TGCAGCGTCACGACGGGAAGGGGCGGCTACACCTTC
CSVTTGRGGYTF
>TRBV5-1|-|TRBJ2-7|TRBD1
TGCGCCAGCAGCTTACTGGGCGGGACAGGGTACGAGCAGTACTTC
CASSLLGGTGYEQYF
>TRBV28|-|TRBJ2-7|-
TGTGCCAGCAGTTTGGGAGGCGAGCAGTACTTC
CASSLGGEQYF
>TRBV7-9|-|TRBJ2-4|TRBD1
TGTGCCAGCAGCCAAGACAGGGTTCATAAGGAAAACATTCAGTACTTC
CASSQDRVHKENIQYF
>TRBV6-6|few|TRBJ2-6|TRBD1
TGTGCCAGCACCTCACCTGGGGACAGGGCGGCCAACGTCCTGACTTTC
CASTSPGDRAANVLTF
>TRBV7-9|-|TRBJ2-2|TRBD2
TGTGCCAGCAGCCCTATAGCGGGAGGACTCACCGGGGAGCTGTTTTTT
CASSPIAGGLTGELFF
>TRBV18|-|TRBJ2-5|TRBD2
TGTGCCAGCTCACCGGGACTAGCGGGAGAAGAGACCCAGTACTTC
CASSPGLAGEETQYF
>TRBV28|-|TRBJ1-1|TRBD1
TGTGCCAGCAGTTGGACAGGGGCCCGCGAAGCTTTCTTT
CASSWTGAREAFF
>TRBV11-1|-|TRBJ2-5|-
TGTGCCAGCAGCTCGGGTATAGGAATGGGGCAAGAGACCCAGTACTTC
CASSSGIGMGQETQYF
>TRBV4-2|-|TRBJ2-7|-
TGTGCCAGCAGCCAAGGTCGCTATTTCTACGAGCAGTACTTC
CASSQGRYFYEQYF
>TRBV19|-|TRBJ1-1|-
TGTGCCAGTAGTAACAGGGAAGCGAAGGCTGAAGCTTTCTTT
CASSNREAKAEAFF
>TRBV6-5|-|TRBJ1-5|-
TGTGCCAGCAGTTCAGACAGATACAATCAGCCCCAGCATTTT
CASSSDRYNQPQHF
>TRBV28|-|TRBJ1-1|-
TGTGCCAGCAGTTCCAGGAGACCTGAAGCTTTCTTT
CASSSRRPEAFF
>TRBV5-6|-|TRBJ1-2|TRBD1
TGTGCCAGCAGCCCAGGACAGGGAGCCTATGGCTACACCTTC
CASSPGQGAYGYTF
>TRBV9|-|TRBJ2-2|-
TGTGCCAGCAGGGGGAACACCGGGGAGCTGTTTTTT
CASRGNTGELFF
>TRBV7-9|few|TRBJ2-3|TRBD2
TGTGCCAGCATCCCTAGGGCTAGCGGGAGTGTAACAGATACGCAGTATTTT
CASIPRASGSVTDTQYF
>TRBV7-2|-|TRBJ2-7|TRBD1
TGTGCCAGCAGCCTTGGACAGGGCCTTTCCTACGAGCAGTACTTC
CASSLGQGLSYEQYF
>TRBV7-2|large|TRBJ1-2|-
TGTGCCAGCAGCTTGGGGCTTGGCTACACCTTC
CASSLGLGYTF
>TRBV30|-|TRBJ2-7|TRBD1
TGTGCCTTCTCGGGACAGGCATGGGACGAGCAGTACTTC
CAFSGQAWDEQYF
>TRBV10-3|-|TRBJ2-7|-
TGTGCCGCGGGACATAGCTCCTACGAGCAGTACTTC
CAAGHSSYEQYF